Sequencing of this T cell receptor (beta chain) was carried out in a study of identical twins listed by TCRdb under 2016. About the investigation overall: To test whether fetal clonotypes persist, this study deep-sequenced TCR alpha and beta repertoires from monozygotic twins, from unrelated adults of various ages, and from cord blood. Replicate twin experiments were performed at different times using different library preparation protocols to rule out contamination.

The paper's findings and limits, for the study overall: In monozygotic twins, out-of-frame TCR alpha sharing was systematically underestimated by recombination models, although the models agreed with sharing between unrelated individuals. Abundant cord blood beta clonotypes carried fewer insertions; young adult naive repertoires showed a weaker similar trend, while memory repertoires showed none. Out-of-frame TCR alpha sequences shared between twins showed an excess of low generation-probability sequences compared with coincidental sharing between unrelated individuals. A weaker excess of twin sharing was found in beta out-of-frame sequences because the signal-to-noise ratio was lowered by fewer shared sequences. Because the same donors could not be followed over many years, the conclusions depended on cross-sectional statistical analysis. Invariant T cells such as MAIT and iNKT could partly confound zero-insertion analyses, though diverse VJ usage argued against this for most clonotypes.

With regard to this clonotype: The antigen this receptor binds is unknown. Base qualities are not at hand, and no much larger clone is one base apart.

Libraries were prepared through 5' RACE. Sequencer: Illumina HiSeq 2000. Template switching introduced a universal primer binding site; the final cDNA contained a unique molecular identifier, enabling accurate counting of TCR cDNA molecules. Specific primers in the conserved constant-segment region were used to synthesize first-strand cDNA for TCR alpha and beta chains. Each cDNA library was double barcoded, with a SMART-Mk sample barcode plus Illumina barcodes, to control for contamination. TruSeq adapter sequences along with Illumina sample barcodes were introduced in two successive PCR steps. The Illumina HiSeq platform was used with custom primers to sequence TCR alpha and beta cDNA libraries. In the original analysis: Unique molecular identifiers were extracted from raw reads with MiGEC, and CDR3 positions were determined with MiXCR. For each individual, recombination models were inferred using an EM algorithm with the repgenHMM and IGoR tools. Shared clonotypes were analyzed with the tcR package in R, and sharing was normalized by the product of cloneset sizes. To study raw recombination without the effects of thymic and clonal selection, out-of-frame nonproductive sequences were analyzed. TCRdb reprocessed the public reads (quality trimming at Q25 with fastp, clone calling with MiXCR) and kept in-frame beta chains. All rows with the same CDR3 protein become a single entry with the most common DNA and genes. The V and J calls, along with clone size, are taken from TCRdb and not from the paper's own processing. This sample comprises around 250,000 distinct CDR3 sequences, roughly 13% of them detected only once. The leading ten clones occupy approximately 4% of the sample.

From its cysteine to its phenylalanine, the CDR3 spans 15 amino acids. Of the read, only the CDR3 DNA is kept; its 45 bases are in frame from base 1. V lost 1 base and J lost 4 bases; the stretch between them is 11 bases long. CDR1 SGHTA and CDR2 FQGNSA are derived from the germline V gene. Only healthy Caucasian donors were included. The twin cohort comprised three pairs of female monozygotic twins, all aged about 18 to 30 years. Miltenyi CD45RO+ enrichment and human naive T-cell isolation kits were used to isolate memory (CD45RO+) and naive T cells from PBMC. This sample was also put to use in a study of yellow fever vaccine responses in identical twins. Per that second paper: According to the authors, the vaccine-induced T cell response in identical twins seemed to be partly convergent and partly specific to each individual. In the study, vaccine-responding T cell clones were precisely tracked in identical twins.

This receptor was obtained from a young woman in good health. The rearranged segments are TRBV7-2 and TRBJ2-1; TRBD1 could be the D gene, as 6 bases match. What was sequenced was memory (CD45RO+) T cells sorted from blood. Sample cell subset or site, as interpreted from the label and publication: CD45RO+ enriched T cells. CDR3 protein: CASSLVVGTYNEQFF. The sequenced DNA is TGTGCCAGCAGCTTAGTGGTGGGGACATACAATGAGCAGTTCTTC.